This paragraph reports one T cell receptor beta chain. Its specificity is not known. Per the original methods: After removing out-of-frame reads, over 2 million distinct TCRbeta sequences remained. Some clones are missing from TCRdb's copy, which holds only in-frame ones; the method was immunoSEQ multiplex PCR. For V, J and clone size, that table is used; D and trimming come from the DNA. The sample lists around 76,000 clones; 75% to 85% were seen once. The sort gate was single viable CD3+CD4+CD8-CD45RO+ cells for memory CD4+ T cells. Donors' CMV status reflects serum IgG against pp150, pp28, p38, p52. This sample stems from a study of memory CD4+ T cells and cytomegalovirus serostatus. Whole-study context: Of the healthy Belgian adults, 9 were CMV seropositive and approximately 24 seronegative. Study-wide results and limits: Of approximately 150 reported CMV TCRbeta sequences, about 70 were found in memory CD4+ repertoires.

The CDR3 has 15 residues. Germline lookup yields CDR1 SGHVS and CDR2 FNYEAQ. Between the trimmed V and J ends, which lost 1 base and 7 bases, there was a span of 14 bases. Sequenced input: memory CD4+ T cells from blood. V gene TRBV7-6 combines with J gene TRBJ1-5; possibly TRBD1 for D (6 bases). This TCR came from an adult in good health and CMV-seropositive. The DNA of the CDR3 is TGTGCCAGCAGCTTAGTAGCAGGGGCGGAACAGCCCCAGCATTTT. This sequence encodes CASSLVAGAEQPQHF.